A single sample is the source of the 2 T cell receptor beta chains below, sequenced in a study of blood T cell repertoires in COVID-19. Generated by immunoSEQ multiplex PCR, the TCRdb table keeps only in-frame clones and is missing some. The sample has over 200,000 clones, roughly 87% seen once; the top ten hold over 1.5%. The specimen was peripheral blood. All receptors come from a middle-aged man with active or convalescent COVID-19.

The V and J genes are TRBV27 and TRBJ2-7; D perhaps matches TRBD1 (6 bases). This CDR3 has 14 amino acids. V was cut by 6 bases and J by 4 bases, with 16 bases left in between. Germline lookup yields CDR1 MNHEY and CDR2 SMNVEV (reference sequence). The CDR3 bases are TGTGCCAGCAGATCCGGGACACATCTTTACGAGCAGTACTTC. Translation: CASRSGTHLYEQYF.

This chain links TRBV28 with TRBJ1-1, with D possibly matching TRBD1 (5 bases). CDR3 length equals 14 residues. Deletions cut 5 bases from V and 4 bases from J, with 14 bases between. The germline V gene has CDR1 MDHEN and CDR2 SYDVKM. The CDR3: CASSRVAGLTEAFF. The DNA for the CDR3 is TGTGCCAGCAGTCGAGTCGCGGGGCTCACTGAAGCTTTCTTT. Filled out from reference TRBV28 and TRBJ1-1, the complete variable domain reads DVKVTQSSRYLVKRTGEKVFLECVQDMDHENMFWYRQDPGLGLRLIYFSYDVKMKEKGDIPEGYSVSREKKERFSLILESASTNQTSMYLCASSRVAGLTEAFFGQGTRLTVV.